These T cell receptor beta chains were read from a single sample in a study of shared clonotypes between healthy human individuals. TCRdb keeps only in-frame clones here, not all; method: immunoSEQ multiplex PCR. The sample gives 1.5 million to 2.5 million clones, less than 95% of which show up once; roughly 1% is in the top ten. Input material: naive CD8+ T cells sorted from blood. The receptors derive from a man younger than 35 in good health. CDR3s leave out the opening cysteine and the closing phenylalanine or tryptophan. The order of the fields is V gene, D gene, clone size, CDR3 protein. A D gene is named only where the DNA matches it firmly. Clone size is given for some rows only: seen once, a few or many times, or a class if the clone is expanded.

>TRBV4-3|TRBD2|NA
ASSQDRWAGGDTDTQY
>TRBV13|NA|NA
ASSPSGTLQETQY
>TRBV10-2|TRBD1|NA
ASSKTGETYEQY
>TRBV7-9|TRBD2|once
ASSPAGGRANEQF
>TRBV27|NA|NA
ASSFAGTNYGYT
>TRBV6-1|NA|NA
ASRRTPEAF
>TRBV29-1|NA|NA
SVYNTYEQY
>TRBV6-5|NA|NA
ASSSPPSEQY
>TRBV7-9|NA|NA
ASSEGGTGYT
>TRBV4-3|TRBD2|NA
ASSQEITSGYEQY
>TRBV7-9|NA|NA
ASSFGEGEQF
>TRBV5-8|NA|NA
ASKGQPKGNTEAF
>TRBV10-3|NA|NA
AISGGAREYYGYT
>TRBV7-9|TRBD1|NA
ASSSGGQGSYEQY
>TRBV6-1|TRBD1|NA
ASRVTGSYEQY
>TRBV7-9|NA|NA
ASSPLTEGNYGYT
>TRBV7-9|TRBD1|NA
ASSSGTGRPGANVLT
>TRBV15|NA|NA
ATSGDGTNEQY
>TRBV25-1|NA|NA
ASSEFHGSEAF
>TRBV27|NA|NA
ASSLNQNTEAF
>TRBV27|TRBD1|NA
ASSLYQGVSNTEAF
>TRBV10-1|NA|NA
ASSEFDYITDTQY
>TRBV13|TRBD1|NA
ASSLGGQGGTYEQY
>TRBV9|NA|NA
ASSVGGGQGVSAF
>TRBV5-4|NA|NA
ASSLEYSSGANVLT
>TRBV6-6|NA|NA
ASSYGLATNNEQF
>TRBV23-1|NA|NA
ASISTGTSYT
>TRBV7-6|NA|once
ASSPQGNYEQY
>TRBV27|TRBD2|NA
ASSFRGLVSGTDTQY
>TRBV30|NA|NA
AWSVSPEKLF
>TRBV11-2|NA|NA
ASSLQLREQY
>TRBV6-5|NA|NA
ASSYVLSSYEQY
>TRBV7-3|NA|NA
ASSLAFNTEAF
>TRBV6-5|NA|NA
ASSYGQGSTQY
>TRBV7-9|TRBD1|NA
ASSLPDRGYEQY
>TRBV13|TRBD2|NA
ASSLKRELDTGELF
>TRBV28|NA|NA
ASSWPGEYNEQF
>TRBV29-1|TRBD2|NA
SVKGAASGGSNEQF
>TRBV4-1|TRBD2|NA
ASSQVGLAGFTDTQY
>TRBV28|NA|NA
ASSLFGSMNTEAF
>TRBV27|NA|NA
ASSLSGGGNQPQH
>TRBV19|NA|NA
ASSFGAEYEQY
>TRBV5-6|NA|NA
ASSLASGRAEEAF
>TRBV30|NA|NA
AWSLRGSYEQY
>TRBV9|NA|NA
ASSLSGGVGMNTEAF
>TRBV6-6|NA|once
ASSYVSEGLLETQY
>TRBV4-1|NA|NA
ASSQGSETAYEQY
>TRBV6-6|NA|NA
ASSYDTLNYGYT
>TRBV6-5|NA|NA
ASNSWGSNTEAF
>TRBV13|NA|NA
ASSPWENTEAF
>TRBV11-2|NA|NA
ASSLTTSTYSYNEQF
>TRBV6-1|TRBD1|NA
ASTRDSPYEQY
>TRBV6-5|TRBD1|NA
ASSLQGASSYNEQF
>TRBV7-6|TRBD2|NA
ASSLAGGPPNEQF
>TRBV4-1|TRBD1|NA
ASSQPGQGLADTQY
>TRBV7-9|TRBD2|NA
ASSQTSGGTNKETQY
>TRBV9|TRBD2|NA
ASSVPSSGGHTGELF